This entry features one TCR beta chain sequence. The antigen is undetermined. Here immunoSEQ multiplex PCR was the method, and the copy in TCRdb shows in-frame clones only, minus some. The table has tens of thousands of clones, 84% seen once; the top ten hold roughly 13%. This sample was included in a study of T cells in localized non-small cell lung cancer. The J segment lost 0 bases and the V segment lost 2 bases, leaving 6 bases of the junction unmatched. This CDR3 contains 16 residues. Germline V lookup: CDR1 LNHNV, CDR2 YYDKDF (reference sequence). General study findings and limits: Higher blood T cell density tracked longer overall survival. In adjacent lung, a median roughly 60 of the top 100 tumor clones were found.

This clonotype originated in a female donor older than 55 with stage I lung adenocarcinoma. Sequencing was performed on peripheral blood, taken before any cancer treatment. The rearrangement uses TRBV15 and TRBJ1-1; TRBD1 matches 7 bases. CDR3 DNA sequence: TGTGCCACCAGCAGACGTGGACAGGCGCTGAACACTGAAGCTTTCTTT. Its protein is CATSRRGQALNTEAFF.